This T cell receptor (beta chain) emerged from a study of control samples from healthy donors and cancer patients. Clones were read by immunoSEQ multiplex PCR, and TCRdb kept only the in-frame ones, dropping some. This sample carries around 100,000 clones, about 88% of them seen once, and the ten largest clones take more than 15%. CDR3 length: 15 amino acids. The germline V gene has CDR1 MNHEY and CDR2 SVGAGI. V lost 7 bases and J lost 3, with 18 bases in between. The sequence was obtained from a woman aged 45-60 years in good health. The chain uses TRBV6-5 and TRBJ1-2; a weak D match, TRBD1 (6 bases). The specimen was blood. CDR3 nucleotides: TGTGCCAGCACTCTTGGGGGGGCCAGATACTATGGCTACACCTTC. Protein product: CASTLGGARYYGYTF.